One sample yielded the 14 T cell receptor beta chains listed below, sequenced in a study of T cell repertoires in cytomegalovirus infection. TCRdb re-analysed the reads in MiXCR, keeping a single row per CDR3 protein. Of hundreds of thousands of distinct CDR3 sequences listed, 20% to 25% were seen once; the top ten hold 8%. Sequenced: CD8+ T cells from PBMCs. These receptor sequences come from a human donor in good health (CMV status not recorded). Some clones in this sample may be carry-over from other donors' samples.

This chain uses TRBV20-1 with TRBJ2-3; D may be TRBD2 (7 bases). The CDR3 is 17 residues long. Per germline, CDR1 DFQATT and CDR2 SNEGSKA (reference sequence). The V and J ends lost 0 bases and 0 bases respectively, with 16 bases between them. CDR3 DNA sequence: TGCAGTGCTAGAGATGCGGGGGCCTCCCTTAGCACAGATACGCAGTATTTT. This codes for CSARDAGASLSTDTQYF.

This clonotype has ten or more counts. The CDR3 DNA follows: TGTGCCAGCAGCTTAGCAGCGGGGGGTGACACCGGGGAGCTGTTTTTT. Translation gives CASSLAAGGDTGELFF. The gene calls are TRBV7-8 and TRBJ2-2; TRBD2 agrees at 9 bases. CDR3 length: 16 residues. Unmatched junction bases numbered 2, after V lost 0 bases and J lost 3 bases. CDR1 and CDR2 (germline): SGHVS, FQNEAQ. Full variable domain (missing parts from reference TRBV7-8 and TRBJ2-2): GAGVSQSPRYKVAKRGQDVALRCDPISGHVSLFWYQQALGQGPEFLTYFQNEAQLDKSGLPSDRFFAERPEGSVSTLKIQRTQQEDSAVYLCASSLAAGGDTGELFFGEGSRLTVL.

The chain employs TRBV14 and TRBJ2-2; the D is unclear. Germline values: CDR1 SGHDN, CDR2 FVKESK. The CDR3 has 17 amino acids. Trimming removed 3 bases at V and 1 base at J, with 15 bases between. This CDR3 reads CASSHHPDWLNTGELFF. The CDR3, as DNA: TGTGCCAGCAGCCACCACCCTGACTGGTTGAACACCGGGGAGCTGTTTTTT.

This clonotype was observed many times. The chain combines TRBV7-9 with TRBJ2-3, with D maybe TRBD1 (7 bases). CDR1 and CDR2 (germline): SEHNR, FQNEAQ (reference sequence). The CDR3 extends over 14 amino acids. The V gene lost 6 bases and the J gene lost 3 bases, with 13 bases spanning the gap. CDR3 sequence reads: CASRRRGATDTQYF. In nucleotides, the CDR3 is TGTGCCAGCAGACGCAGGGGGGCAACAGATACGCAGTATTTT.

In regard to this clonotype: Relative to the germline gene, one junction end is altered; a read error may explain this. V usage is TRBV19 and J usage is TRBJ2-2, with D hard to call. The CDR3 sequence is 16 residues long. Germline loops: CDR1 LNHDA, CDR2 SQIVND (reference sequence). CDR3 amino acids: CASSSSPFANTRELFF. DNA of the CDR3: TGTGCCAGTAGTTCCTCGCCTTTCGCGAACACCAGGGAGCTGTTTTTT.

V gene TRBV27 combines with J gene TRBJ2-7; possibly TRBD1 for D (5 bases). The CDR3 is made up of 16 amino acids. From germline, CDR1 is MNHEY and CDR2 SMNVEV (reference sequence). V was pared by 5 bases and J by 2 bases, with 19 bases between. This CDR3 reads CASSENPLEGAYEQYF. CDR3 bases: TGTGCCAGCAGTGAGAACCCCCTTGAAGGGGCCTACGAGCAGTACTTC.

The V call is TRBV6-6, the J call TRBJ2-5; 9 nucleotides match TRBD2. This CDR3 contains 16 residues. V trimming: 4 bases; J trimming: 4 bases; junction bases outside the gene matches: 10. Germline-derived CDR1 and CDR2 are MNHNY and SVGAGI (reference sequence). The CDR3, as DNA: TGTGCCAGCAGTTTGCGGGGGGGCCTCGAGCCAGAGACCCAGTACTTC. As protein: CASSLRGGLEPETQYF.

The genes are TRBV7-9 and TRBJ2-6; perhaps TRBD1 as D (5 bases). Trimming pared 10 bases from V and 3 bases from J, leaving 19 bases between. The CDR3 totals 16 residues. The germline CDR1 and CDR2 sequences are SEHNR and FQNEAQ (reference sequence). Written as DNA, the CDR3 is TGTGCCATTCCGGAACAGGTTATTAGTGGGGCCAACGTCCTGACTTTC. It translates to CAIPEQVISGANVLTF.

The chain combines TRBV14 with TRBJ1-1; the D gene is possibly TRBD1 (6 bases). The CDR3 covers 13 residues. V was trimmed by 6 bases and J by 4 bases, leaving 12 bases between them. Germline-derived CDR1 and CDR2 are SGHDN and FVKESK. The CDR3 region has the DNA TGTGCCAGCAGGGGGGCCGTCGGCACTGAAGCTTTCTTT. Translating gives CASRGAVGTEAFF.

Notes on this clonotype: A much larger clone lies one base from this, so it may be a read error. The chain joins TRBV2 to TRBJ1-5; a possible D gene is TRBD1 (6 bases). Trimming left V 4 bases short and J 2 bases short, with 9 bases between. Per germline, CDR1 SNHLY and CDR2 FYNNEI. CDR3 length: 14 residues. As DNA, the CDR3 is TGTGCCAGCAGTGGCAGGGGTGGCAATCAGCCCCAGCATTTT. This codes for CASSGRGGNQPQHF.

The table lists this clonotype with many counts. The chain links TRBV7-9 to TRBJ1-5; TRBD1 might be the D (6 bases). Trimming removed 5 bases from V and 5 bases from J, with 16 bases in between. The germline V gene encodes CDR1 SEHNR and CDR2 FQNEAQ (reference sequence). The CDR3 covers 15 residues. The DNA of the CDR3 is TGTGCCAGCAGCCCGGCGGGGACACGGGATCAGCCCCAGCATTTT. Protein sequence: CASSPAGTRDQPQHF.

This clonotype was picked up a small number of times. This chain links TRBV6-1 with TRBJ2-7; D possibly uses TRBD1 or TRBD2 (5 bases each). The CDR3 is 16 residues long. The V gene's germline CDR1 is MNHNS and CDR2 SASEGT. V was shortened by 6 bases and J by 4 bases, with 22 bases between the two germline ends. The CDR3 coding sequence is TGTGCCAGCAGCCCCGGGACCAGCGTCTGGCCGTACGAGCAGTACTTC. Translation gives CASSPGTSVWPYEQYF.

This clonotype appeared many times. The chain combines TRBV7-2 with TRBJ1-5; D is possibly TRBD1 (6 bases). This CDR3 has 15 residues. V shed 4 bases and J shed 1 base, with 11 bases lying between them. Germline CDR1 SGHTA, CDR2 FQGNSA. The CDR3, as DNA: TGTGCCAGCAGCTCCCAGGGGTTAAGCAATCAGCCCCAGCATTTT. Amino acid sequence: CASSSQGLSNQPQHF.

This clonotype showed up many times. The chain combines TRBV7-8 with TRBJ1-3; perhaps TRBD1 as D (5 bases). Trimming removed 5 bases from V and 0 bases from J, with 14 bases in between. The CDR3 is 16 amino acids. Germline V gives CDR1 SGHVS, CDR2 FQNEAQ. CDR3 residues: CASSNQGRPSGNTIYF. DNA for the CDR3: TGTGCCAGCAGCAACCAGGGACGGCCCTCTGGAAACACCATATATTTT.